These 20 T cell receptor beta chains were all obtained from the same sample, sequenced in a study of CXCR3-negative and CXCR3-positive naive CD8 T cells. Study-level findings and limits: Higher TRB CDR3 hydrophobicity marked CXCR3-positive naive cells relative to CXCR3-negative naive cells.

Their cognate antigens are unknown. Libraries were UMI-labeled 5' RACE TRB cDNA. TCRdb reprocessed the 5' RACE reads, keeping one entry per CDR3 protein, no DNA. The listing contains about 110,000 distinct CDR3 sequences. Sequencing used naive CXCR3+ CD8+ T cells from blood. The sample's subset: CD45RO-CCR7+CD27+CD95- naive CD8+ T cells expressing CXCR3 (TNR3+). The receptors were gathered from a human donor in good health. Some clones in this sample may be carry-over from other donors' samples.

The rearrangement joins TRBV29-1 to TRBJ2-7; the D gene TCRdb calls, TRBD2, cannot be checked with no DNA. Germline CDR1 is SQVTM and CDR2 is ANQGSEA. This CDR3 region has 15 residues. The CDR3 is CSVAGLAGGAYEQYF.

The rearrangement joins TRBV29-1 to TRBJ1-1. CDR3 size: 11 residues. Germline V gene lookup returns CDR1 SQVTM and CDR2 ANQGSEA. The CDR3 loop is CSATLVTEAFF.

The chain links TRBV7-7 to TRBJ2-7. This CDR3 has 13 amino acids. The V gene's germline CDR1 is SSHAT and CDR2 FNYEAQ (reference sequence). This chain's CDR3 is CASSLTDGYEQYF.

The rearrangement joins TRBV28 to TRBJ2-1. This CDR3 spans 12 amino acids. CDR1 and CDR2 (germline): MDHEN, SYDVKM. CDR3: CASSRRMNEQFF. The entire variable domain, with the rest obtained from reference TRBV28 and TRBJ2-1, is as follows: DVKVTQSSRYLVKRTGEKVFLECVQDMDHENMFWYRQDPGLGLRLIYFSYDVKMKEKGDIPEGYSVSREKKERFSLILESASTNQTSMYLCASSRRMNEQFFGPGTRLTVL.

The rearrangement links TRBV20-1 to TRBJ2-3; the TRBD1 assignment by TCRdb is unverifiable without DNA. The CDR3 sequence is 14 residues long. Germline assignment: CDR1 DFQATT and CDR2 SNEGSKA (reference sequence). The CDR3 is CSARTGSGTDTQYF.

This chain uses TRBV12-3 or TRBV12-4 with TRBJ2-2; the TCRdb D gene call, TRBD2, has no DNA to confirm it. This CDR3 contains 15 residues. CDR3 loop: CASSFSAGSTGELFF.

The chain joins TRBV6-5 to TRBJ2-5; the D call of TRBD1 rests on TCRdb alone, since no DNA is present to check it. CDR3 length: 14 residues. Per the germline V gene, CDR1 is MNHEY and CDR2 is SVGAGI. The CDR3 protein is CASSYGTGEETQYF.

The chain is built from TRBV6-6 and TRBJ2-7; TCRdb indicates TRBD2, and absent DNA this call remains unverified. CDR1 and CDR2 from the germline V gene are MNHNY and SVGAGI (reference sequence). The CDR3 totals 14 residues. CDR3 region: CASSPPDRSYEQYF.

The chain combines TRBV30 with TRBJ1-1. Germline V gene sequence: CDR1 GTSNPN, CDR2 SVGIG (reference sequence). The CDR3 is 18 amino acids. CDR3 region: CAWTQTIAMDTSGTEAFF.

The chain has TRBV28 and TRBJ2-5; TCRdb indicates TRBD2, and absent DNA this call remains unverified. This CDR3 has 18 amino acids. Germline-derived CDR1 and CDR2 are MDHEN and SYDVKM. The CDR3 loop reads CASSLALAEGPGQETQYF. The full variable domain, rest sourced from reference TRBV28 and TRBJ2-5, is DVKVTQSSRYLVKRTGEKVFLECVQDMDHENMFWYRQDPGLGLRLIYFSYDVKMKEKGDIPEGYSVSREKKERFSLILESASTNQTSMYLCASSLALAEGPGQETQYFGPGTRLLVL.

The chain uses TRBV29-1 and TRBJ1-2; TCRdb gives TRBD1 as the D gene, but with no DNA this cannot be confirmed. The CDR3 is made up of 12 amino acids. Germline V CDR1 and CDR2: SQVTM, ANQGSEA. The CDR3 spells CSVDSGRYGYTF.

V and J are TRBV5-1 and TRBJ1-1; TCRdb proposes TRBD1, but this gene call is untestable without DNA. The germline CDR1 and CDR2 sequences are SGHRS and YFSETQ. CDR3 length: 13 amino acids. The chain's CDR3 is CASSLNRGTEAFF.

The genes are TRBV7-6 and TRBJ1-1; TCRdb's D gene call, TRBD1, goes unchecked for lack of DNA. CDR3 length equals 14 residues. Germline values: CDR1 SGHVS, CDR2 FNYEAQ. CDR3 in amino acids: CASSPLGHRDEAFF.

This chain uses TRBV7-6 with TRBJ2-7; TCRdb's D gene call, TRBD2, goes unchecked for lack of DNA. Germline V gene data show CDR1 as SGHVS and CDR2 as FNYEAQ. CDR3 length: 14 amino acids. The CDR3 loop is CASSFSGRNSEQYF.

This chain connects TRBV20-1 to TRBJ2-1; as DNA is missing, the TRBD1 call by TCRdb cannot be tested. Per the germline V gene, CDR1 is DFQATT and CDR2 is SNEGSKA (reference sequence). CDR3 size: 12 residues. CDR3 sequence: CTARTDNNEQFF.

The chain combines TRBV7-9 with TRBJ2-7; lacking DNA, the TRBD1 call made by TCRdb goes unchecked. Germline loops: CDR1 SEHNR, CDR2 FQNEAQ (reference sequence). This CDR3 is 15 amino acids long. The CDR3 spells CASTSGPTGFYEQYF.

V is TRBV7-8 and J is TRBJ2-3. From germline, CDR1 is SGHVS and CDR2 FQNEAQ. The CDR3 sequence is 16 residues long. CDR3 protein: CASSLKTGWGTDTQYF.

CDR3 residues: CASSPRQGDLQETQYF. This sequence joins TRBV4-1 and TRBJ2-5; without DNA, the TCRdb call of TRBD1 cannot be checked. The CDR3 spans 16 residues. Germline values: CDR1 MGHRA, CDR2 YSYEKL.

The rearrangement uses TRBV5-4 and TRBJ1-2; TCRdb names TRBD1, which stays unverified in the absence of DNA. The CDR3 spans 13 residues. The germline V gene encodes CDR1 SGHNT and CDR2 YYREEE (reference sequence). This CDR3 reads CASSLRGGGSYTF.

V is TRBV11-2 and J is TRBJ1-1; the TRBD1 assignment by TCRdb is unverifiable without DNA. The CDR3 sequence is 16 residues long. Germline values: CDR1 SGHAT, CDR2 FQNNGV. The CDR3 reads CASSFSRDRGPPEAFF.